This T cell receptor beta chain was sequenced for a study of blood T cell repertoires in COVID-19. Study-level information: Sites in the United States, Italy and Spain provided acute and convalescent COVID-19 samples. In each case, the material was cDNA or gDNA derived from T cells, B-cell-depleted T cells, or PBMCs.

How the authors handled the data: Amplification of reference gene primers provided the estimated nucleated cell counts. Measured with immunoSEQ multiplex PCR; TCRdb has only the in-frame clones, and not every one. V and J calls and clone size are given by that table; D and trimming were obtained from the DNA. The sample lists under 200,000 clones, 83% seen once, with about 19% in the top ten. Trimming removed 4 bases from V and 1 base from J, with 11 bases in between. The germline gives CDR1 SGHRS, CDR2 YFSETQ. There are 14 residues in the CDR3. The TCR sequence derives from a woman aged 70 to 79 who had recovered from COVID-19. The V gene is TRBV5-1, the J gene TRBJ1-1, with unresolved D. Material for sequencing was peripheral blood. CDR3 region: CASSPRVQNTEAFF. Written as DNA, the CDR3 is TGCGCCAGCAGCCCCCGAGTTCAGAACACTGAAGCTTTCTTT. Supplemented by reference TRBV5-1 and TRBJ1-1, the full variable domain reads KAGVTQTPRYLIKTRGQQVTLSCSPISGHRSVSWYQQTPGQGLQFLFEYFSETQRNKGNFPGRFSGRQFSNSRSEMNVSTLELGDSALYLCASSPRVQNTEAFFGQGTRLTVV.